This T cell receptor (beta chain) was profiled in a study of PD-1 blockade in mismatch repair-deficient tumors. Germline V CDR1 and CDR2: KGHSH, LQKENI. The CDR3 sequence is 15 residues long. After removal of 5 bases from V and 6 bases from J, the junction contained 7 bases not matched to a gene. Using immunoSEQ multiplex PCR, the repertoire was profiled, and TCRdb retains in-frame clones only, with some absent. Of over 100,000 clones detected, 60% to 85% appear once; the ten largest clones hold 4% to 6%. The V gene is TRBV18, the J gene TRBJ2-1; 10 bases are a match to TRBD2. This receptor was obtained from an adult with mismatch repair-deficient cancer. Specimen: peripheral blood, collected 60 weeks after starting pembrolizumab. CDR3 bases: TGTGCCAGCTCAGAGCTAGCGGGAGAGCTCAATGAGCAGTTCTTC. It yields the protein CASSELAGELNEQFF.